These 15 T cell receptor beta chains came from one sample sequenced in a study of long-term antiretroviral therapy in people with HIV. Running of the v3.0 immunoSEQ assay took place at survey level. Clones were read by immunoSEQ multiplex PCR, and TCRdb kept only the in-frame ones, dropping some. Of about 18,000 clones listed, around four fifths are singletons. Sequenced here: unsorted PBMCs, sampled at the start of antiretroviral therapy, before treatment. These receptor sequences come from a woman between 40 and 50 years old with HIV.

This chain joins TRBV15 and TRBJ1-2; D is uncertain. V shed 0 bases and J shed 0 bases, with 5 bases lying between them. Germline CDR1 reads LNHNV; CDR2 reads YYDKDF (reference sequence). The CDR3 consists of 14 residues. Here the CDR3 DNA reads TGTGCCACCAGCAGAGACACAGCTAACTATGGCTACACCTTC. Translation gives CATSRDTANYGYTF.

The chain combines TRBV27 with TRBJ2-7; perhaps TRBD2 as D (7 bases). V was clipped by 6 bases and J by 3 bases, with 15 bases between them. The germline CDR1 and CDR2 sequences are MNHEY and SMNVEV (reference sequence). CDR3 length equals 14 residues. In DNA, the CDR3 is TGTGCCAGCAGCCAAGCAAGGGGGGGCTACGAGCAGTACTTC. Encoded protein: CASSQARGGYEQYF.

This chain links TRBV28 with TRBJ2-2; possibly TRBD2 for D (5 bases). Looked up from germline, CDR1 is MDHEN and CDR2 is SYDVKM. V shed 5 bases and J shed 1 base, with 14 bases lying between them. This CDR3 contains 16 residues. Here the CDR3 DNA reads TGTGCCAGCAGTCCCGACGAGCGGCTGAACACCGGGGAGCTGTTTTTT. Protein: CASSPDERLNTGELFF.

The J gene is TRBJ2-1, the V gene TRBV4-3; TRBD2 aligns across 7 bases. Germline-derived CDR1 and CDR2 are LGHNA and YSLEER. V lost 6 bases to trimming and J lost 0 bases; unmatched junction nucleotides: 11. The CDR3 extends over 17 amino acids. In DNA form, the CDR3 reads TGCGCCAGCAGTGAGTCGTCGTCGGGAGGCTCCTACAATGAGCAGTTCTTC. Translated, it gives CASSESSSGGSYNEQFF.

The chain combines TRBV9 with TRBJ1-1; 7 nucleotides align to TRBD1. Germline V lookup: CDR1 SGDLS, CDR2 YYNGEE. CDR3 size: 16 residues. Trimming cost V 2 bases and J 3 bases; bases outside gene matches: 10. CDR3 residues: CASSVWGGRGDTEAFF. In DNA form, the CDR3 reads TGTGCCAGCAGCGTGTGGGGTGGCAGGGGGGACACTGAAGCTTTCTTT.

The chain recombines TRBV7-3 with TRBJ2-7; 9 positions match TRBD1. This CDR3 has 15 residues. Germline V gene lookup returns CDR1 SGHTA and CDR2 FQGTGA. The trim removed 1 base at V and 6 bases at J, leaving 7 bases unmatched. In DNA, the CDR3 is TGTGCCAGCAGCTTAATGCCGGGACAGGGCGTCGAGCAGTACTTC. Translation: CASSLMPGQGVEQYF.

This clone was counted once. J is TRBJ2-3 and V is TRBV4-3, with no clear D. CDR1 and CDR2 from the germline V gene are LGHNA and YSLEER. CDR3 length: 14 residues. V was trimmed by 0 bases and J by 0 bases, leaving 4 bases between them. CDR3 DNA: TGCGCCAGCAGCCAAGAACGGAGCACAGATACGCAGTATTTT. Protein sequence: CASSQERSTDTQYF.

The rearrangement joins TRBV6-5 to TRBJ2-7; 10 nucleotides agree with TRBD1. Unmatched junction bases numbered 0, after V lost 4 bases and J lost 0 bases. The CDR3 has 14 residues. Germline CDR1 and CDR2: MNHEY and SVGAGI. CDR3 nucleotide sequence: TGTGCCAGCAGTTGGGACAGGGGCTCCTACGAGCAGTACTTC. This gives the protein CASSWDRGSYEQYF.

The chain is built from TRBV27 and TRBJ2-3; 12 nucleotides align to TRBD1. The V gene end was trimmed by 6 bases and the J gene end by 4 bases; junction bases not matched to a gene: 14. Germline values: CDR1 MNHEY, CDR2 SMNVEV (reference sequence). The CDR3 is 18 amino acids. The CDR3 loop reads CASSPRVLGQGASDTQYF. In DNA form, the CDR3 reads TGTGCCAGCAGCCCTCGGGTGCTGGGACAGGGGGCCTCAGATACGCAGTATTTT.

The chain employs TRBV28 and TRBJ1-5; 9 bases are shared with TRBD1. The CDR3 is 14 residues long. CDR1 is MDHEN and CDR2 is SYDVKM in the germline V gene. After removal of 3 bases from V and 5 bases from J, the junction contained 2 bases not matched to a gene. In DNA, the CDR3 is TGTGCCAGCAGTTTTAGGACAGGGGATCAGCCCCAGCATTTT. Encoded protein: CASSFRTGDQPQHF.

In regard to this clone: One end of the junction fails to match germline, which may point to a read error. V gene TRBV19 combines with J gene TRBJ2-7; 11 bases agree with TRBD1. Per the germline V gene, CDR1 is LNHDA and CDR2 is SQIVND (reference sequence). The CDR3 consists of 11 residues. The CDR3 DNA is TGTGCCAGTAGGAAGGGACAGGGGGTGCACTTC. This sequence encodes CASRKGQGVHF.

The CDR3 nucleotides are TGTGCCAGCAGTTTAGGACTACAGGGTACTGAAGCTTTCTTT. This translates into CASSLGLQGTEAFF. V is TRBV28 and J is TRBJ1-1; a weak D match, TRBD1 (6 bases). This CDR3 region has 14 residues. V lost 2 bases to trimming and J lost 5 bases, with 12 bases between them. Germline V CDR1 and CDR2: MDHEN, SYDVKM.

The chain couples TRBV7-8 to TRBJ1-5; D gene ambiguous. From germline, CDR1 is SGHVS and CDR2 FQNEAQ. V lost 4 bases and J 2 bases, leaving 9 bases between the germline ends. The CDR3 consists of 14 residues. The DNA of the CDR3 is TGTGCCAGCAGCTCCGCGAGGGGCAATCAGCCCCAGCATTTT. The encoded protein is CASSSARGNQPQHF.

The chain links TRBV2 to TRBJ2-1; D is unresolved. The CDR3 sequence is 11 residues long. Trimming left V 5 bases short and J 10 bases short, with 9 bases between. Germline CDR1 reads SNHLY; CDR2 reads FYNNEI. Here the CDR3 reads CASSRGEEQFF. CDR3 nucleotides: TGTGCCAGCAGTCGAGGAGAAGAGCAGTTCTTC. The full variable domain, its missing parts supplied by reference TRBV2 and TRBJ2-1, is EPEVTQTPSHQVTQMGQEVILRCVPISNHLYFYWYRQILGQKVEFLVSFYNNEISEKSEIFDDQFSVERPDGSNFTLKIRSTKLEDSAMYFCASSRGEEQFFGPGTRLTVL.

About this clone: A junction boundary mismatches the germline segment, possibly from a read error. This CDR3 reads CASSEGGGPIYEQYF. The CDR3 DNA reads TGTGCCAGCAGCGAAGGCGGGGGTCCCATTTACGAGCAGTACTTC. V gene TRBV2 combines with J gene TRBJ2-7; 7 positions agree with TRBD2. Looked up from germline, CDR1 is SNHLY and CDR2 is FYNNEI. CDR3 length: 15 amino acids.